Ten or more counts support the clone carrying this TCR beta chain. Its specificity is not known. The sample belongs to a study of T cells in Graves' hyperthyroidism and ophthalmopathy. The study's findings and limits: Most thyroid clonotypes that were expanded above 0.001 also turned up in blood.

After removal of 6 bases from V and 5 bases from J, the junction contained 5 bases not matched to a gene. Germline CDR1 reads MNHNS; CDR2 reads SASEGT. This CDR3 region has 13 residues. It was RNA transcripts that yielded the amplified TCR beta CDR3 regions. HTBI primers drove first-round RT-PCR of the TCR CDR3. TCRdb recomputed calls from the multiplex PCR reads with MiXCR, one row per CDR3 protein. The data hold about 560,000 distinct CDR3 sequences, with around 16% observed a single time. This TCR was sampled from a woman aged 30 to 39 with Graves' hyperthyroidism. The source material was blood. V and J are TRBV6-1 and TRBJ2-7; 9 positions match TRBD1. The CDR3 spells CASRRTGEHEQYF. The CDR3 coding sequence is TGTGCCAGCAGAAGGACAGGGGAGCACGAGCAGTACTTC.